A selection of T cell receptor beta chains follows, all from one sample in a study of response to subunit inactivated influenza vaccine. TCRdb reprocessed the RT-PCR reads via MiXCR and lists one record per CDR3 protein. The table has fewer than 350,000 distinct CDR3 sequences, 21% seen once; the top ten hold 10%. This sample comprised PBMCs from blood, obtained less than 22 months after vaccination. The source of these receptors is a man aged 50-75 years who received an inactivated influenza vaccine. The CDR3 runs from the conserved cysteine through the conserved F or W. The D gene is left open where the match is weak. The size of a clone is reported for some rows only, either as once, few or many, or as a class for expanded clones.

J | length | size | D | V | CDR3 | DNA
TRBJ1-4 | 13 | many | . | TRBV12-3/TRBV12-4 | CASSPRQWEKLFF | TGTGCCAGCAGCCCTCGACAATGGGAAAAACTGTTTTTT
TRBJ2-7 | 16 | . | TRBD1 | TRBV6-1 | CASRIFSGTGSYEQYF | TGTGCCAGCAGGATTTTCTCCGGGACAGGCTCCTACGAGCAGTACTTC
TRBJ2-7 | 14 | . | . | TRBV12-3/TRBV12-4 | CASSQTGNNERLYF | TGTGCCAGCAGTCAGACAGGAAACAACGAACGCTTGTACTTC
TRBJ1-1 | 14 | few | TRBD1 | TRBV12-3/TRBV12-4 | CASSLQTGSTEAFF | TGTGCCAGCAGTTTACAGACAGGGAGCACTGAAGCTTTCTTT
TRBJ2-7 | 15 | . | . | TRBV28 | CASSLERNYPYEQYF | TGTGCCAGCAGTTTAGAGCGGAACTATCCCTACGAGCAGTACTTC
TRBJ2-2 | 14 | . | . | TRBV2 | CASSERRGVGELFF | TGTGCCAGCAGTGAAAGGCGTGGGGTCGGGGAGCTGTTTTTT
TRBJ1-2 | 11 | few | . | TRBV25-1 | CASSELRRYTF | TGTGCCAGCAGTGAACTCCGTCGCTACACCTTC
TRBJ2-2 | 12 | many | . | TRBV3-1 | CASSQAPGELFF | TGTGCCAGCAGCCAAGCTCCCGGGGAGCTGTTTTTT
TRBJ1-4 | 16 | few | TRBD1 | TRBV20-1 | CSARTGTGGRNEKLFF | TGCAGTGCTAGAACCGGGACAGGGGGCAGAAATGAAAAACTGTTTTTT
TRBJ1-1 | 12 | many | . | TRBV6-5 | CASSPLAGGAFF | TGTGCCAGCAGCCCCCTCGCCGGAGGCGCTTTCTTT
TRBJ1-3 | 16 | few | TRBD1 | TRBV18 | CASSPGTVGSGNTIYF | TGTGCCAGCTCACCCGGGACAGTGGGGTCTGGAAACACCATATATTTT
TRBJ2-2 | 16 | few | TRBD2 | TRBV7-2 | CASSQGGLAGTGELFF | TGTGCCAGCAGCCAAGGAGGACTAGCGGGGACCGGGGAGCTGTTTTTT
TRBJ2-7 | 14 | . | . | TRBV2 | CASSQTRLTYEQYF | TGTGCCAGCAGTCAAACCCGACTAACCTACGAGCAGTACTTC
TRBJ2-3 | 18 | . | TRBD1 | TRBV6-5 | CASSYSWTGRTSTDTQYF | TGTGCCAGCAGTTACTCGTGGACAGGGAGGACTAGCACAGATACGCAGTATTTT
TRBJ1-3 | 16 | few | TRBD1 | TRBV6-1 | CASSRGQVGTGNTIYF | TGTGCCAGCAGTCGGGGACAGGTGGGGACTGGAAACACCATATATTTT
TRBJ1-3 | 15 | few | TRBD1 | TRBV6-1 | CASSRQGAAGNTIYF | TGTGCCAGCAGCAGACAGGGGGCGGCTGGAAACACCATATATTTT
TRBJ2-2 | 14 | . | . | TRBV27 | CASMGGARTGELFF | TGTGCCAGCATGGGCGGTGCAAGGACCGGGGAGCTGTTTTTT
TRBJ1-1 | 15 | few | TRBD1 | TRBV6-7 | CASSYRDRQNTEAFF | TGTGCCAGCAGTTACCGGGACAGGCAGAACACTGAAGCTTTCTTT
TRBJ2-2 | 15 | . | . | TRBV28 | CASSPSTWAGGELFF | TGTGCCAGCAGCCCGTCTACTTGGGCGGGCGGGGAGCTGTTTTTT
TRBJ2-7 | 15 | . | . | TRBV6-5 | CASSYGGAGRYEQYF | TGTGCCAGCAGCTACGGCGGGGCTGGAAGGTACGAGCAGTACTTC
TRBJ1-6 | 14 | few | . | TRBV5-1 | CASSDVTRNSPLHF | TGCGCCAGCAGCGATGTGACACGGAATTCACCCCTCCACTTT
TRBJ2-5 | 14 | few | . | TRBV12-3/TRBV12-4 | CASSLRTQQETQYF | TGTGCCAGCAGTTTAAGGACACAGCAAGAGACCCAGTACTTC
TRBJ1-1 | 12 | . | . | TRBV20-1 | CSARVFGAEAFF | TGCAGTGCTAGAGTCTTTGGAGCTGAAGCTTTCTTT
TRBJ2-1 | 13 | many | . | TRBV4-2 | CASSHYRVDEQFF | TGTGCCAGCAGCCATTACAGGGTCGATGAGCAGTTCTTC
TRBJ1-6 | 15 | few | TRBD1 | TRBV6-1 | CASSPSGGFGSPLHF | TGTGCCAGCAGTCCCTCAGGGGGCTTCGGTTCACCCCTCCACTTT
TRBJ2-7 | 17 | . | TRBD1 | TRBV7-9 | CASSFINVRGPDYEQYF | TGTGCCAGCAGTTTCATTAACGTCAGGGGGCCCGACTACGAGCAGTACTTC
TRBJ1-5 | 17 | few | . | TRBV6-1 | CASSEARAGGSNQPQHF | TGTGCCAGCAGTGAAGCTCGTGCGGGGGGGAGCAATCAGCCCCAGCATTTT
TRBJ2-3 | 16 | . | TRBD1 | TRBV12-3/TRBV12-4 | CASSLAQGAYPDTQYF | TGTGCCAGCAGTTTAGCTCAGGGGGCATATCCAGATACGCAGTATTTT
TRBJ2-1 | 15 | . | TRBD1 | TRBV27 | CASSFGQGGYNEQFF | TGTGCCAGCAGTTTCGGACAGGGGGGATACAATGAGCAGTTCTTC
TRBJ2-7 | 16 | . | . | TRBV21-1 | CASSARDSTNSYEQYF | TGTGCCAGCAGCGCCCGGGACTCGACAAACTCCTACGAGCAGTACTTC
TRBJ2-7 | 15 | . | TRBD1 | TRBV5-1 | CASSSRQGTPYEQYF | TGCGCCAGCAGCTCCCGACAGGGTACACCCTACGAGCAGTACTTC
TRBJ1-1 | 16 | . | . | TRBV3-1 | CASSQGTLLGSTEAFF | TGTGCCAGCAGCCAAGGGACACTCTTAGGTTCCACTGAAGCTTTCTTT
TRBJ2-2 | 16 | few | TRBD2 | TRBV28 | CASRNSGLAGTGELFF | TGTGCCAGCAGAAACTCGGGGCTAGCGGGCACCGGGGAGCTGTTTTTT
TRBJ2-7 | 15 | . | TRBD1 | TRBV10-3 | CAISGPGQGRHEQYF | TGTGCCATCAGTGGACCGGGACAGGGTCGACACGAGCAGTACTTC
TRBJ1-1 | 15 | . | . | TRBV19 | CASSPADFSRTEAYF | TGTGCCAGTAGTCCCGCCGACTTCTCGAGGACTGAAGCTTACTTT
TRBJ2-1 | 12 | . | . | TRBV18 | CASSPGLNEQFF | TGTGCCAGCTCACCAGGCTTGAATGAGCAGTTCTTC
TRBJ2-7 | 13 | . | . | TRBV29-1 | CSVGGSLTGVQYF | TGCAGCGTAGGAGGAAGTTTAACTGGTGTGCAGTACTTC
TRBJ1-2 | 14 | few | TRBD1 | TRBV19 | CASSIQGARYGYTF | TGTGCCAGTAGTATCCAGGGGGCGCGTTATGGCTACACCTTC
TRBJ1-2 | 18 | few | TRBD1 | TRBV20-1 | CSARKPGQGDPANYGYTF | TGCAGTGCTAGAAAACCGGGACAGGGGGACCCTGCTAACTATGGCTACACCTTC
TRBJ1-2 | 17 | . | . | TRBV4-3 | CASSPSWMSRRDYGYTF | TGCGCCAGCAGCCCAAGCTGGATGTCACGGAGGGACTATGGCTACACCTTC
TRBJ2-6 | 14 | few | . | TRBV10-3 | CAISDRNGANVLTF | TGTGCCATCAGTGACAGGAATGGGGCCAACGTCCTGACTTTC
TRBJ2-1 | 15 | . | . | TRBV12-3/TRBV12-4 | CASSPAGYSYNEQFF | TGTGCCAGCAGCCCAGCGGGTTACTCCTACAATGAGCAGTTCTTC
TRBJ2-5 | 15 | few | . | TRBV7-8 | CASSLTAQGVETQYF | TGTGCCAGCAGCTTAACTGCACAGGGCGTAGAGACCCAGTACTTC
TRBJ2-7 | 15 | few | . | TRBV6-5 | CASSYSASPTYEQYF | TGTGCCAGCAGTTACTCGGCTAGTCCTACCTACGAGCAGTACTTC
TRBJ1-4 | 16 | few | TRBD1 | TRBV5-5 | CASSFRGQATNEKLFF | TGTGCCAGCAGCTTCAGGGGGCAGGCGACTAATGAAAAACTGTTTTTT
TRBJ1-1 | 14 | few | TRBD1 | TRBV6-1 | CASSKTGRVTEAFF | TGTGCCAGCAGTAAGACAGGGCGTGTCACTGAAGCTTTCTTT
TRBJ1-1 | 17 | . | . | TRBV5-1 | CASREQATGSPNTEAFF | TGCGCCAGCAGGGAACAAGCCACAGGGTCGCCTAACACTGAAGCTTTCTTT
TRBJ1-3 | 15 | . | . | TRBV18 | CASSPFVESGNTIYF | TGTGCCAGCTCACCATTTGTGGAATCTGGAAACACCATATATTTT
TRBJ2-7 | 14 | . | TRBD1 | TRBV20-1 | CSARRDSYSYEQYF | TGCAGTGCTAGAAGGGACAGCTACTCCTACGAGCAGTACTTC
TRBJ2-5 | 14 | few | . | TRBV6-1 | CASSPPGWEETQYF | TGTGCCAGCAGCCCTCCCGGATGGGAGGAGACCCAGTACTTC
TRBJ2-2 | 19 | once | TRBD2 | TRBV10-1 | CASSESLAGYFSNTGELFF | TGCGCCAGCAGTGAGTCCCTAGCGGGGTACTTTTCGAACACCGGGGAGCTGTTTTTT
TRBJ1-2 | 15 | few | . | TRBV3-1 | CASSQETRHPYGYTF | TGTGCCAGCAGCCAAGAAACTAGACACCCCTATGGCTACACCTTC
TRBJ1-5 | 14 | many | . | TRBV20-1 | CSARDRGGSQPQHF | TGCAGTGCTAGAGATAGGGGAGGGAGTCAGCCCCAGCATTTT
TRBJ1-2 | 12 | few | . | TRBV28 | CASSLGGLGYTF | TGTGCCAGCAGTTTAGGTGGTCTTGGCTACACCTTC
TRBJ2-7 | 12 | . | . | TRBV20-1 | CSAFPRGYEQYF | TGCAGTGCTTTCCCCAGAGGGTACGAGCAGTACTTC
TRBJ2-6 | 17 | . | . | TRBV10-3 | CAISPQVVGSGANVLTF | TGTGCCATCAGTCCCCAAGTCGTAGGATCTGGGGCCAACGTCCTGACTTTC